A single sample gave rise to the 29 T cell receptor beta chains below, sequenced in a study of beta chain features in type 1 diabetes. General study findings and limits: Moderate yet significant TCRB CDR3 shortening was seen in Type 1 diabetes patients in all four CD4+ subsets.

Expressed TCRB transcripts got sequenced, as all isolated RNA was reverse transcribed. The repertoire was sequenced with immunoSEQ multiplex PCR; TCRdb's copy has only in-frame clones and lacks some. The sample records 300,000 to 400,000 clones, 8.5% to 10% being singletons. The antigens for these receptors are not known. Sequencing input: central memory CD4+ T cells from blood. The receptors come from a young man with type 1 diabetes.

The rearrangement links TRBV7-9 to TRBJ2-2; TRBD2 matches at 13 bases. Germline lookup yields CDR1 SEHNR and CDR2 FQNEAQ (reference sequence). The CDR3 has 16 amino acids. V lost 5 bases, J lost 7 bases, and 7 bases stayed unmatched. CDR3 coding DNA: TGTGCCAGCAGCCCCGGACTAGCGGGAGTGAACGGGGAGCTGTTTTTT. Translation gives CASSPGLAGVNGELFF.

In its sample, this clone was seen a few times. The V gene is TRBV5-1, the J gene TRBJ2-7; D perhaps matches TRBD1 (6 bases). The CDR3 totals 12 residues. Looked up from germline, CDR1 is SGHRS and CDR2 is YFSETQ. The ends were cut back, 1 base at V and 6 bases at J, with 8 bases in the middle. The DNA for the CDR3 is TGCGCCAGCAGCTTGCAGGGGCTCGAGCAGTACTTC. Its translation is CASSLQGLEQYF.

This clone has only a few counts. V gene TRBV6-5 combines with J gene TRBJ1-2; TRBD1 matches 7 bases. This CDR3 is 13 amino acids long. Germline V gene data show CDR1 as MNHEY and CDR2 as SVGAGI. V gave up 6 bases and J gave up 6 bases; unmatched junction bases: 7. CDR3 sequence reads: CASRTGTENGYTF. In DNA, the CDR3 is TGTGCCAGCAGAACGGGGACAGAGAATGGCTACACCTTC.

This clone was counted at least ten times. The rearrangement joins TRBV5-1 to TRBJ2-2, with D uncertain. The length of the CDR3 is 16 residues. Trimming cost V 4 bases and J 4 bases, with 17 bases left between them. Germline-derived CDR1 and CDR2 are SGHRS and YFSETQ. CDR3 DNA: TGCGCCAGCAGCCCTCAACTGGGGTCGGGCACCGGGGAGCTGTTTTTT. This encodes CASSPQLGSGTGELFF.

This clone was picked up a small number of times. V gene TRBV28 combines with J gene TRBJ1-5; D ambiguous. This CDR3 has 12 amino acids. Germline V gene data show CDR1 as MDHEN and CDR2 as SYDVKM. Trimming removed 5 bases from V and 4 bases from J, with 6 bases in between. The CDR3 bases are TGTGCCAGCAGTCGGCCTAATCAGCCCCAGCATTTT. The encoded protein is CASSRPNQPQHF. Full variable domain (outside the CDR3, taken from reference TRBV28 and TRBJ1-5): DVKVTQSSRYLVKRTGEKVFLECVQDMDHENMFWYRQDPGLGLRLIYFSYDVKMKEKGDIPEGYSVSREKKERFSLILESASTNQTSMYLCASSRPNQPQHFGDGTRLSIL.

This clone was found a few times. V usage is TRBV7-9 and J usage is TRBJ2-2; a weak D match, TRBD2 (6 bases). CDR1 and CDR2 (germline): SEHNR, FQNEAQ (reference sequence). This CDR3 spans 14 amino acids. V was trimmed by 5 bases and J by 8 bases, leaving 15 bases between them. The CDR3 DNA sequence: TGTGCCAGCAGCGGACGACTAGTAGCTGGGGAGCTGTTTTTT. Protein sequence: CASSGRLVAGELFF.

This clone occurred a few times. The V gene is TRBV5-1, the J gene TRBJ2-7, with D possibly matching TRBD1 (7 bases). Germline V gene data show CDR1 as SGHRS and CDR2 as YFSETQ. There are 15 residues in the CDR3. V was clipped by 4 bases and J by 1 base, with 15 bases between them. CDR3 sequence reads: CASSRGTAFSYEQYF. The CDR3 DNA reads as TGCGCCAGCAGCCGGGGGACAGCCTTTTCCTACGAGCAGTACTTC.

This clone has only a few counts. The chain carries TRBV4-3 and TRBJ2-1; TRBD2 matches 12 bases. This CDR3 has 17 amino acids. V was clipped by 0 bases and J by 7 bases; unmatched bases: 7. Per germline, CDR1 LGHNA and CDR2 YSLEER. CDR3 DNA sequence: TGCGCCAGCAGCCAAGAGCGACTAGCGGGAGAAAAGAATGAGCAGTTCTTC. It translates to CASSQERLAGEKNEQFF.

The chain uses TRBV5-6 and TRBJ2-7; 7 bases align to TRBD2. Germline CDR1 is SGHDT and CDR2 is YYEEEE. The CDR3 runs 13 residues. Trimming removed 0 bases from V and 6 bases from J; junction bases left unmatched: 3. The DNA of the CDR3 is TGTGCCAGCAGCTTGGAGCAGCGGGGCGAGCAGTACTTC. This translates into CASSLEQRGEQYF.

The sample holds many counts of this clone. The chain recombines TRBV10-3 with TRBJ1-1, with D possibly being TRBD1 (5 bases). The germline CDR1 and CDR2 sequences are ENHRY and SYGVKD. The CDR3 length is 12 residues. V lost 10 bases and J 1 base, leaving 10 bases between the germline ends. The CDR3 DNA reads as TGTGCCACCGGGGGGAGGAACACTGAAGCTTTCTTT. Translation: CATGGRNTEAFF.

About this clone: The same CDR3 also results from other DNA sequences found in this sample. V gene TRBV7-2 combines with J gene TRBJ2-7; D ambiguous. The germline gives CDR1 SGHTA, CDR2 FQGNSA. This CDR3 has 14 amino acids. Between the trimmed V and J ends, which lost 5 bases and 4 bases, there was a span of 15 bases. This chain's CDR3 is CASSPARSLYEQYF. The CDR3 DNA is TGTGCCAGCAGCCCCGCTCGGAGTTTGTACGAGCAGTACTTC.

This clone has only a few counts. The V call is TRBV4-1, the J call TRBJ1-2; D is perhaps TRBD1 (5 bases). This CDR3 region has 14 residues. From germline, CDR1 is MGHRA and CDR2 YSYEKL. V lost 5 bases, J lost 4 bases, and 14 bases lay in between. The CDR3 loop reads CASSSRDGSYGYTF. The CDR3 DNA is TGCGCCAGCAGCTCCAGGGATGGGAGCTATGGCTACACCTTC.

The chain joins TRBV7-9 to TRBJ2-5, with a weak D call TRBD1 (5 bases). V was trimmed by 2 bases and J by 9 bases, leaving 13 bases between them. CDR3 length: 13 residues. Per germline, CDR1 SEHNR and CDR2 FQNEAQ (reference sequence). The CDR3 here is CASSLTAGKAQYF. The DNA for the CDR3 is TGTGCCAGCAGCTTAACGGCAGGGAAGGCCCAGTACTTC.

On this clone: The junction and the germline gene differ at one end; a read error may be behind it. V usage is TRBV7-9 and J usage is TRBJ2-3; D assignment may be TRBD1 or TRBD2 (6 bases each). This CDR3 is built from 14 residues. CDR1 is SEHNR and CDR2 is FQNEAQ in the germline V gene (reference sequence). This CDR3 is CASSSGAFISYEHF. CDR3 nucleotides: TGTGCCAGCAGCTCGGGGGCGTTCATTAGCTATGAACATTTT.

This clone was counted many times. The chain has TRBV5-4 and TRBJ2-1; D may be TRBD2 (6 bases). V shed 2 bases and J shed 4 bases, with 10 bases lying between them. The CDR3 covers 14 residues. Germline V CDR1 and CDR2: SGHNT, YYREEE (reference sequence). The CDR3 sequence: CASSFPGDYNEQFF. Written as DNA, the CDR3 is TGTGCCAGCAGCTTTCCGGGGGATTACAATGAGCAGTTCTTC.

The chain couples TRBV5-1 to TRBJ2-6, with D uncertain. The CDR3 has 15 residues. The germline CDR1 and CDR2 sequences are SGHRS and YFSETQ. V lost 1 base and J 3 bases, leaving 8 bases between the germline ends. CDR3 region: CASSLNHGGANVLTF. The CDR3 DNA is TGCGCCAGCAGCTTGAATCACGGTGGGGCCAACGTCCTGACTTTC.

The rearrangement uses TRBV7-9 and TRBJ2-3, with a weak D call TRBD1 (6 bases). Per the germline V gene, CDR1 is SEHNR and CDR2 is FQNEAQ (reference sequence). Trimming left V 2 bases short and J 2 bases short, with 14 bases between. The CDR3 sequence is 16 residues long. This CDR3 is CASSLSSGVFTDTQYF. The CDR3 coding sequence is TGTGCCAGCAGCTTAAGCTCAGGGGTGTTCACAGATACGCAGTATTTT.

Concerning this clone itself: Other DNA sequences in the sample encode the same CDR3. The rearrangement joins TRBV19 to TRBJ1-5, with D uncertain. Germline assignment: CDR1 LNHDA and CDR2 SQIVND (reference sequence). Trimming took off 3 bases at V and 2 bases at J, with 11 bases between the two ends. This CDR3 region has 15 residues. The CDR3 loop is CASSIPGFGNQPQHF. The CDR3 region has the DNA TGTGCCAGTAGTATCCCCGGGTTTGGCAATCAGCCCCAGCATTTT.

This clone has a handful of counts. V and J are TRBV18 and TRBJ1-1, with TRBD1 matching 7 bases. Trimming at V came to 4 bases and at J to 5 bases, leaving 4 bases not matched to a gene. The V gene's germline CDR1 is KGHSH and CDR2 LQKENI. This CDR3 has 13 residues. Here the CDR3 reads CASSQGQETEAFF. The CDR3 DNA reads as TGTGCCAGCTCACAAGGACAGGAGACTGAAGCTTTCTTT.

This chain links TRBV7-3 with TRBJ2-1, with 13 nucleotides matching TRBD2. The CDR3 is 19 residues long. V lost 2 bases and J lost 5; bases outside the gene matches: 12. The germline gives CDR1 SGHTA, CDR2 FQGTGA. Here the CDR3 reads CASSLRLAGGGGVDNEQFF. CDR3 DNA: TGTGCCAGCAGCTTACGACTAGCGGGAGGAGGAGGGGTTGACAATGAGCAGTTCTTC.

The J gene is TRBJ2-3, the V gene TRBV5-5; 13 bases agree with TRBD2. Germline assignment: CDR1 SGHKS and CDR2 YYEKEE (reference sequence). There are 15 residues in the CDR3. The J segment lost 4 bases and the V segment lost 3 bases, leaving 2 bases of the junction unmatched. This CDR3 reads CASSSTSGRSDTQYF. CDR3 coding DNA: TGTGCCAGCAGCTCGACTAGCGGGAGGTCAGATACGCAGTATTTT.

This clone was observed a handful of times. CDR3 in DNA: TGTGCCAGCAGCCCCCAGTTAGCGGGAAGTGAGCAGTTCTTC. Encoded protein: CASSPQLAGSEQFF. This chain connects TRBV9 to TRBJ2-1; 8 bases are a match to TRBD2. The CDR3 contains 14 residues. Germline V CDR1 and CDR2: SGDLS, YYNGEE. V lost 4 bases and J lost 9; bases outside the gene matches: 9.

With regard to this clone: In the same sample, other DNA sequences code for this CDR3. The CDR3 loop is CASSPQGGTDTQYF. As DNA, the CDR3 is TGTGCCAGCTCACCACAGGGCGGCACAGATACGCAGTATTTT. The rearrangement uses TRBV18 and TRBJ2-3; D gene uncertain. The germline V gene has CDR1 KGHSH and CDR2 LQKENI. The length of the CDR3 is 14 residues. The V gene lost 1 base and the J gene lost 1 base, with 6 bases spanning the gap.

This clone was found many times. This chain uses TRBV7-8 with TRBJ1-5; 10 nucleotides line up with TRBD1. The germline V gene has CDR1 SGHVS and CDR2 FQNEAQ. Trimming at V came to 1 base and at J to 5 bases, leaving 2 bases not matched to a gene. CDR3 length: 15 amino acids. The CDR3 loop reads CASSLEGQGYQPQHF. As DNA, the CDR3 is TGTGCCAGCAGCTTAGAGGGACAGGGGTATCAGCCCCAGCATTTT.

This clone was seen more than once but under ten times. The chain links TRBV7-9 to TRBJ1-1; possible D gene TRBD1, 6 bases. This CDR3 region has 13 residues. Per germline, CDR1 SEHNR and CDR2 FQNEAQ (reference sequence). V was pared by 6 bases and J by 1 base, with 9 bases between. This CDR3 reads CASSLRGNTEAFF. The CDR3 bases are TGTGCCAGCAGTCTCAGGGGGAACACTGAAGCTTTCTTT.

The chain recombines TRBV27 with TRBJ2-1; D is uncertain. The CDR3 spans 13 residues. Per the germline V gene, CDR1 is MNHEY and CDR2 is SMNVEV (reference sequence). V lost 6 bases and J lost 6, with 12 bases in between. Here the CDR3 DNA reads TGTGCCAGCAGGACTCTGAATAGCAATGAGCAGTTCTTC. It encodes CASRTLNSNEQFF.

This chain links TRBV5-1 with TRBJ2-3, with 9 bases matching TRBD2. This CDR3 is 15 amino acids long. With 0 bases clipped from V and 1 base from J, the junction kept 0 bases outside the gene matches. In germline, CDR1 is SGHRS, CDR2 YFSETQ. The CDR3 coding sequence is TGCGCCAGCAGCTTGGTAGCGGGAGGCACAGATACGCAGTATTTT. Its protein product is CASSLVAGGTDTQYF.

The chain recombines TRBV27 with TRBJ1-5; 7 nucleotides line up with TRBD1. Germline loops: CDR1 MNHEY, CDR2 SMNVEV (reference sequence). V lost 1 base, J lost 4 bases, and 7 bases stayed unmatched. The CDR3 spans 16 residues. This chain's CDR3 is CASSLFGQGGNQPQHF. DNA for the CDR3: TGTGCCAGCAGTTTATTCGGGCAGGGGGGAAATCAGCCCCAGCATTTT.

This rearrangement joins TRBV7-2 to TRBJ2-5; TRBD2 might be the D (6 bases). This CDR3 comprises 16 residues. Germline V gives CDR1 SGHTA, CDR2 FQGNSA. V shed 2 bases and J shed 4 bases, with 17 bases lying between them. The CDR3 protein is CASSLPWGGLTETQYF. CDR3 nucleotide sequence: TGTGCCAGCAGCTTACCGTGGGGAGGTTTAACAGAGACCCAGTACTTC.